Listed here is a single T cell receptor beta chain. This specimen belongs to a study of T cells in Graves' hyperthyroidism and ophthalmopathy. Amplification targeted TCR beta CDR3 regions from RNA transcripts. The TCR CDR3 first-round RT-PCR relied on the HTBI primer set. TCRdb ran MiXCR on the multiplex PCR reads and lists one entry per CDR3 protein. The sample has around 420,000 distinct CDR3 sequences, more than 15% seen once. Germline V gene lookup returns CDR1 MNHEY and CDR2 SMNVEV (reference sequence). Trimming took 8 bases from V and 4 from J, leaving 11 bases between them. CDR3 length equals 12 residues. Clinical symptoms, serum thyroxine, TRAb, thyroid ultrasound and orbital computed tomography established diagnosis.

The clonotype originates from a woman aged 18-29 years with Graves' hyperthyroidism. The material sequenced was blood. V usage is TRBV27 and J usage is TRBJ2-5; D gene unclear. The CDR3 spells CASAMVRETQYF. In DNA form, the CDR3 reads TGTGCCAGCGCCATGGTCCGAGAGACCCAGTACTTC.